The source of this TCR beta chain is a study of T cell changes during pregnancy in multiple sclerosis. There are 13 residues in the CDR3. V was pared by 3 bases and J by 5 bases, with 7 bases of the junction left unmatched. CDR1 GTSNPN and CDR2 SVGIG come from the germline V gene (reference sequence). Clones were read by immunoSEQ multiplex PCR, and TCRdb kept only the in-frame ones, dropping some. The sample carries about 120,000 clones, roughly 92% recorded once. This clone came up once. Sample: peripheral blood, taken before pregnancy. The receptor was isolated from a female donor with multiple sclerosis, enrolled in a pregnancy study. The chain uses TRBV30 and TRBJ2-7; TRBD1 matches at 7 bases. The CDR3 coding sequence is TGTGCCTGGAGCCTTAACAGGGGCCACGAGCAGTACTTC. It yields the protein CAWSLNRGHEQYF.